This entry lists 13 T cell receptor beta chains sequenced from one sample in a study of vaccination effects on CD4 cells after COVID-19. Prior to sequencing, the ViraFEST assay stimulated PBMC with viral peptide pools, which expanded the antigen-specific CD4+ T cells. The culture ran for 10 to 11 days, and then CD4+ T cells were isolated. Vaccine recipients had no previous SARS-CoV-2 infection; their nucleocapsid antibodies were negative. These receptors are not linked to any known antigen. Using immunoSEQ multiplex PCR, the repertoire was profiled, and TCRdb retains in-frame clones only, with some absent. The table has about 27,000 clones, 72% seen once. Sequenced material: CD4+ T cells from PBMCs cultured with SARS-CoV-2 spike peptides, taken before COVID-19 vaccination. All receptors come from a human donor who received a COVID-19 vaccine.

This clone was observed a few times. The chain has TRBV5-1 and TRBJ2-2; TRBD1 agrees at 8 bases. CDR3 length equals 17 residues. V was clipped by 4 bases and J by 5 bases; unmatched bases: 13. Germline-derived CDR1 and CDR2 are SGHRS and YFSETQ. CDR3 sequence reads: CASSREEGRGHTGELFF. The DNA for the CDR3 is TGCGCCAGCAGCCGAGAAGAGGGCAGGGGGCATACCGGGGAGCTGTTTTTT.

The J gene is TRBJ2-5, the V gene TRBV5-4, with D unresolved. Per germline, CDR1 SGHNT and CDR2 YYREEE (reference sequence). This CDR3 region has 11 residues. Trimming stripped 0 bases from V and 5 bases from J, with 2 bases between. The CDR3 here is CASSLEETQYF. CDR3 nucleotides: TGTGCCAGCAGCTTGGAGGAGACCCAGTACTTC.

The J gene is TRBJ1-2, the V gene TRBV19, with 12 bases aligning to TRBD1. This CDR3 has 14 residues. V lost 6 bases to trimming and J lost 5 bases; unmatched junction nucleotides: 4. Germline V gene data show CDR1 as LNHDA and CDR2 as SQIVND (reference sequence). The DNA of the CDR3 is TGTGCCAGTAGGCCGGGACAGGGGGCATATGGCTACACCTTC. Residues: CASRPGQGAYGYTF.

The rearrangement links TRBV10-3 to TRBJ1-1, with 12 bases matching TRBD1. This CDR3 comprises 18 residues. Per germline, CDR1 ENHRY and CDR2 SYGVKD. V lost 0 bases and J lost 5; bases outside the gene matches: 10. This CDR3 is CAISESPGTGGARTEAFF. The CDR3 coding sequence is TGTGCCATCAGTGAGTCCCCCGGGACAGGGGGCGCGCGTACTGAAGCTTTCTTT.

The chain has TRBV6-5 and TRBJ2-2; 8 nucleotides agree with TRBD1. The CDR3 is 15 amino acids. Germline loops: CDR1 MNHEY, CDR2 SVGAGI. V gave up 6 bases and J gave up 0 bases; unmatched junction bases: 3. DNA for the CDR3: TGTGCCAGCAGGACAGGGGAAACGAACACCGGGGAGCTGTTTTTT. This sequence encodes CASRTGETNTGELFF.

This clone was observed a handful of times. The chain couples TRBV18 to TRBJ1-2; a weak D match, TRBD1 (6 bases). The germline V and J ends were trimmed by 3 bases and 2 bases, with 10 bases remaining between them. The CDR3 has 14 amino acids. Germline V CDR1 and CDR2: KGHSH, LQKENI. CDR3 DNA: TGTGCCAGCTCACCGGAGCAGGGGAACTATGGCTACACCTTC. Amino acids: CASSPEQGNYGYTF.

This chain uses TRBV27 with TRBJ1-3; D might be TRBD1 (5 bases). Between the trimmed V and J ends, which lost 5 bases and 0 bases, there was a span of 5 bases. Looked up from germline, CDR1 is MNHEY and CDR2 is SMNVEV (reference sequence). The CDR3 contains 13 residues. In nucleotides, the CDR3 is TGTGCCAGCAGTGGGACCTCTGGAAACACCATATATTTT. Amino acid sequence: CASSGTSGNTIYF.

CDR3 DNA: TGTGCCAGCAGCCTGTCCGGGAACTCGAACACTGAAGCTTTCTTT. Its protein product is CASSLSGNSNTEAFF. The J gene is TRBJ1-1, the V gene TRBV5-4, with D hard to call. V was clipped by 4 bases and J by 1 base, with 14 bases between them. This CDR3 has 15 amino acids. From germline, CDR1 is SGHNT and CDR2 YYREEE (reference sequence).

The gene calls are TRBV11-2 and TRBJ1-1, with D uncertain. Trimming stripped 4 bases from V and 1 base from J, with 7 bases between. Germline assignment: CDR1 SGHAT and CDR2 FQNNGV. The CDR3 contains 13 residues. Here the CDR3 reads CASSSHQNTEAFF. The CDR3 DNA reads TGTGCCAGCAGCTCACACCAGAACACTGAAGCTTTCTTT.

V usage is TRBV19 and J usage is TRBJ2-2; 15 positions agree with TRBD2. Germline lookup yields CDR1 LNHDA and CDR2 SQIVND (reference sequence). V shed 7 bases, J shed 1 base, and the junction held 7 bases outside the gene matches. The CDR3 has 18 residues. The CDR3 sequence is CASNVGLAGGENTGELFF. In DNA form, the CDR3 reads TGTGCCAGTAACGTCGGACTAGCGGGAGGGGAGAACACCGGGGAGCTGTTTTTT.

The chain uses TRBV7-2 and TRBJ1-6; D gene unclear. Trimming took 2 bases from V and 9 from J, leaving 5 bases between them. Per germline, CDR1 SGHTA and CDR2 FQGNSA. This CDR3 region has 12 residues. CDR3 sequence (DNA): TGTGCCAGCAGCTTACTTGGTTCACCCCTCCACTTT. Protein: CASSLLGSPLHF.

The rearrangement links TRBV20-1 to TRBJ2-5; no definite D call. Trimming cost V 3 bases and J 4 bases, with 21 bases left between them. The V gene's germline CDR1 is DFQATT and CDR2 SNEGSKA (reference sequence). The CDR3 has 16 amino acids. This CDR3 reads CSASSLARSSLETQYF. The CDR3 region has the DNA TGCAGTGCTAGTAGTCTGGCTAGAAGTTCGTTAGAGACCCAGTACTTC.

The V call is TRBV27, the J call TRBJ2-7; 12 bases are a match to TRBD2. Germline V gene sequence: CDR1 MNHEY, CDR2 SMNVEV (reference sequence). The CDR3 has 20 residues. The V gene end was trimmed by 5 bases and the J gene end by 7 bases; junction bases not matched to a gene: 24. The CDR3 is CASSAQGYRELSSGRGEQYF. CDR3 in DNA: TGTGCCAGCAGTGCCCAAGGGTACAGGGAACTTTCTAGCGGGAGGGGTGAGCAGTACTTC.